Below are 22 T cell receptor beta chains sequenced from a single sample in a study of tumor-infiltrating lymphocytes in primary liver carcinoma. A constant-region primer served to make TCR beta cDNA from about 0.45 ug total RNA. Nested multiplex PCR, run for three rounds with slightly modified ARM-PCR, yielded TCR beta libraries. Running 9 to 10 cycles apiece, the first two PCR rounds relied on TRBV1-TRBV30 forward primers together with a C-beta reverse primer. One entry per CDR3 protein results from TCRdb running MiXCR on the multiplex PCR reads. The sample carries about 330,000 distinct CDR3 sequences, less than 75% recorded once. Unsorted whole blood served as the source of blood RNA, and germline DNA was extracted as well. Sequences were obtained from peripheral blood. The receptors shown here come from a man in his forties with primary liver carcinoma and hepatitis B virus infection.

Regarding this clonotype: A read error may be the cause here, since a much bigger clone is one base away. The CDR3 region is CASTPREGWVDTQYF. In DNA form, the CDR3 reads TGTGCCAGCACTCCGCGGGAGGGATGGGTGGATACGCAGTATTTT. This rearrangement joins TRBV6-1 to TRBJ2-3, with 9 bases identical to TRBD2. The CDR3 extends over 15 amino acids. The ends lost 7 bases at V and 6 bases at J; junction bases unmatched: 11. The germline CDR1 and CDR2 sequences are MNHNS and SASEGT.

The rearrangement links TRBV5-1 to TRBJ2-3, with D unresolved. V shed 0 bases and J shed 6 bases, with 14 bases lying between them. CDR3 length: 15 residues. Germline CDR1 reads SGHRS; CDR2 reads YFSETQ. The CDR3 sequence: CASSLVQSIVDTQYF. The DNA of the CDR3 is TGCGCCAGCAGCTTGGTTCAGAGTATTGTGGATACGCAGTATTTT.

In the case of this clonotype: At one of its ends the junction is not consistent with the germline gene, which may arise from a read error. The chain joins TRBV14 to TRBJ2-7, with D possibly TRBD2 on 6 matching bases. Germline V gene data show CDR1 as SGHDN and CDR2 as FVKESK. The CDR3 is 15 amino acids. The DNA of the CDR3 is TGTGCCAGCAGCCGCCAGGTAGGGACTTTCTTCGAGCAGCTCTTC. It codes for CASSRQVGTFFEQLF.

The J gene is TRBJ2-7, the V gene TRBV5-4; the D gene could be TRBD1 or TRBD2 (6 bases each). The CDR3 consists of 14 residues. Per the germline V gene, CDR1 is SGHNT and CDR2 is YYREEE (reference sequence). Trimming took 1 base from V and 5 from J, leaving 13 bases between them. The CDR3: CASSLSGAHDEQYF. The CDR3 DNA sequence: TGTGCCAGCAGCTTGTCGGGGGCGCACGACGAGCAGTACTTC. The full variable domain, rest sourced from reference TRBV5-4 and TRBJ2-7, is ETGVTQSPTHLIKTRGQQVTLRCSSQSGHNTVSWYQQALGQGPQFIFQYYREEENGRGNFPPRFSGLQFPNYSSELNVNALELDDSALYLCASSLSGAHDEQYFGPGTRLTVT.

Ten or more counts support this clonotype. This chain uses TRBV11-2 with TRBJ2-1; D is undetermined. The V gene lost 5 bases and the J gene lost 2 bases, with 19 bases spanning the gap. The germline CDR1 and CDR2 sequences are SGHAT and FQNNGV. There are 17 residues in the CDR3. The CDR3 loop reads CASSPSRVGSPYNEQFF. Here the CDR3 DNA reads TGTGCCAGCAGCCCGAGTAGGGTAGGTTCGCCCTACAATGAGCAGTTCTTC.

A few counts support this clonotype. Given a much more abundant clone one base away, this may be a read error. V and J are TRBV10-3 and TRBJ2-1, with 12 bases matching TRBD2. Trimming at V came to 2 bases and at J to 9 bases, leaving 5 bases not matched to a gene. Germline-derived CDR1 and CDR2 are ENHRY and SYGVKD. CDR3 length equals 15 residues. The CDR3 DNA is TGTGCCATCAGTGAGACTAGCGGGAGGATCAGTGAGCAGTTCTTC. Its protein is CAISETSGRISEQFF.

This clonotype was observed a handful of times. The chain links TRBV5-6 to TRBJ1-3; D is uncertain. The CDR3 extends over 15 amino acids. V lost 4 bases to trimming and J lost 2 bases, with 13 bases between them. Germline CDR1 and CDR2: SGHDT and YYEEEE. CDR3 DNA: TGTGCCAGCAGCCCTAATACAAGCCCTGGAAACACCATATATTTT. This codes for CASSPNTSPGNTIYF.

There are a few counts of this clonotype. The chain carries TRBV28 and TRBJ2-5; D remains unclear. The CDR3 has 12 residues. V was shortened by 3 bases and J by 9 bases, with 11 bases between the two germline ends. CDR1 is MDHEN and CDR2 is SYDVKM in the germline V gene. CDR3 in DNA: TGTGCCAGCAGTTTCTTGGGTGCGGCCCAGTACTTC. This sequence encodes CASSFLGAAQYF. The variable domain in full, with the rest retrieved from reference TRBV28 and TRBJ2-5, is DVKVTQSSRYLVKRTGEKVFLECVQDMDHENMFWYRQDPGLGLRLIYFSYDVKMKEKGDIPEGYSVSREKKERFSLILESASTNQTSMYLCASSFLGAAQYFGPGTRLLVL.

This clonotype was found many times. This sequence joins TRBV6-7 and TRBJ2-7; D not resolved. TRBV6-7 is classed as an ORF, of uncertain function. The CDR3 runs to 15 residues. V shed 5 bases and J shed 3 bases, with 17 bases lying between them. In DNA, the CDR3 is TGTGCCAGCAGTCTCGGCCCTCTTATAAACTACGAGCAGTACTTC. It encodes CASSLGPLINYEQYF.

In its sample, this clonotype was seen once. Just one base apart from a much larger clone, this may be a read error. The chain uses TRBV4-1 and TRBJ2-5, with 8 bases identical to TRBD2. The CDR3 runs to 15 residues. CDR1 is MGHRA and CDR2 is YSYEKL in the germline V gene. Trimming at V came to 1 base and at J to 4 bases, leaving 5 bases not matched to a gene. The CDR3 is CASSQVRGTRETQYF. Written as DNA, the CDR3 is TGCGCCAGCAGCCAAGTTCGGGGGACTAGAGAGACCCAGTACTTC.

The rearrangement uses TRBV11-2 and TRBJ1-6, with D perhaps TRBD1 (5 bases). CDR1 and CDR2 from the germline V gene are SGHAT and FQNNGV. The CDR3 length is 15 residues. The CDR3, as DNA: TGTTCCAACAGAGACAGAGCTTACTATAATTCACCCCTCCACTTT. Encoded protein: CSNRDRAYYNSPLHF. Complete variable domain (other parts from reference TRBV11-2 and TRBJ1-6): EAGVAQSPRYKIIEKRQSVAFWCNPISGHATLYWYQQILGQGPKLLIQFQNNGVVDDSQLPKDRFSAERLKGVDSTLKIQPAKLEDSAVYLCSNRDRAYYNSPLHFGNGTRLTVT.

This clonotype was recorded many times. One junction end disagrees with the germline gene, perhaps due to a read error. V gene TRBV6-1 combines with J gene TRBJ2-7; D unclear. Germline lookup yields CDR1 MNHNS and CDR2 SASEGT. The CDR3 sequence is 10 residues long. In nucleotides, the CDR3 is TGTGCCAGCAGTCTCGAGACGGTCAGATTC. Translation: CASSLETVRF.

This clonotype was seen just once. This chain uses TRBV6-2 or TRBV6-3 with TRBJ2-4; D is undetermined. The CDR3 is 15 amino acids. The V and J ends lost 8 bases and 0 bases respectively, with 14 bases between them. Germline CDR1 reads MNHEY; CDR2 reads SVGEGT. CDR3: CASRAWTVAKNIQYF. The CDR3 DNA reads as TGTGCCAGCCGGGCCTGGACCGTAGCCAAAAACATTCAGTACTTC.

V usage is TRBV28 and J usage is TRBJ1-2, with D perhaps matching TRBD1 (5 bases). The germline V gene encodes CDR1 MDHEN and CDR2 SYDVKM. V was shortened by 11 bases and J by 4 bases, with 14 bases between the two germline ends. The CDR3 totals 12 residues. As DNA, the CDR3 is TGTGCCGCTTCGGGGGGATTCTATGGCTACACCTTC. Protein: CAASGGFYGYTF.

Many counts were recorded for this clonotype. CDR3 in DNA: TGTGCCAGCAGCTTAGTGAGGGGAGCAAACATTCAGTACTTC. This gives the protein CASSLVRGANIQYF. This chain links TRBV7-8 with TRBJ2-4; tentatively, D is TRBD1 or TRBD2 (5 bases each). V lost 1 base and J 6 bases, leaving 10 bases between the germline ends. This CDR3 spans 14 amino acids. Germline V gene sequence: CDR1 SGHVS, CDR2 FQNEAQ.

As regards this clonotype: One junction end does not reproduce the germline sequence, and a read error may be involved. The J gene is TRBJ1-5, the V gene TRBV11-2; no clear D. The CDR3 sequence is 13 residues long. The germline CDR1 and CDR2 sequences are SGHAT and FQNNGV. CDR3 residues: CASSSKRDQPQHF. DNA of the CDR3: TGTGCCAGCAGCTCTAAAAGGGATCAGCCTCAGCATTTT.

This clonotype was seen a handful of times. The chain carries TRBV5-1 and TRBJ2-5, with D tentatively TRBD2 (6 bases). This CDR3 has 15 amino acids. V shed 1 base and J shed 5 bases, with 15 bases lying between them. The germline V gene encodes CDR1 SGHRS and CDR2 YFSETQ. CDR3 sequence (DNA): TGCGCCAGCAGCTTGACTGGCGGGGTCATGGAGACCCAGTACTTC. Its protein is CASSLTGGVMETQYF. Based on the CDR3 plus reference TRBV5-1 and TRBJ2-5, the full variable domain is KAGVTQTPRYLIKTRGQQVTLSCSPISGHRSVSWYQQTPGQGLQFLFEYFSETQRNKGNFPGRFSGRQFSNSRSEMNVSTLELGDSALYLCASSLTGGVMETQYFGPGTRLLVL.

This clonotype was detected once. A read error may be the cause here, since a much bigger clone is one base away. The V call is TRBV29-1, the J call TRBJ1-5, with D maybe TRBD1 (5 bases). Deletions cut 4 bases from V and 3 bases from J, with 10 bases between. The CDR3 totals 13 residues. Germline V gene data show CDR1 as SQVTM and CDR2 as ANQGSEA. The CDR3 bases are TGCAGCGTTGTCCGACAGATCAATCAGCCCCAGCATTTT. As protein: CSVVRQINQPQHF.

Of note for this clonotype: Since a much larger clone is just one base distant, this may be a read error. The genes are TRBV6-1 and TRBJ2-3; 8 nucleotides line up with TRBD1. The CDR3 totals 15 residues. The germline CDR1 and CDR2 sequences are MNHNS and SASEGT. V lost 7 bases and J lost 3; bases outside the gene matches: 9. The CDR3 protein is CASIATGGGTDTQYF. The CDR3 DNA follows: TGTGCCAGCATTGCTACAGGGGGTGGTACAGATACGCAGTATTTT.

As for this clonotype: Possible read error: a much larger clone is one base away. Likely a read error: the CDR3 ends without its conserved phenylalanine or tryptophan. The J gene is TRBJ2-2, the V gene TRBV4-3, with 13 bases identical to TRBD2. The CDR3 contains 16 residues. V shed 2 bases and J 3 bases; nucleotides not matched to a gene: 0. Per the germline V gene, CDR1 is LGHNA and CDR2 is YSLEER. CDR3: CASSQTSGRDTGELFL. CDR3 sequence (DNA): TGCGCCAGCAGCCAAACTAGCGGGAGGGACACCGGGGAGCTGTTTCTT.

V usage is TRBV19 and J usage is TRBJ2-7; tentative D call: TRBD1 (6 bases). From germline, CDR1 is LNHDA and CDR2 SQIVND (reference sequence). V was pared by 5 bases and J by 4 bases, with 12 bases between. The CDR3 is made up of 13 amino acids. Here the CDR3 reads CASSSPDSYEQYF. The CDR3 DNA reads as TGTGCCAGTAGTTCCCCGGACAGTTACGAGCAGTACTTC.

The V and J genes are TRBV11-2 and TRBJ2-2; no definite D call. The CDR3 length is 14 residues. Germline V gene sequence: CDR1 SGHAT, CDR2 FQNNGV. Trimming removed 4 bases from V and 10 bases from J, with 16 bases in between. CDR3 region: CASSSGRYIVELFF. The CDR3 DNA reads TGTGCCAGCAGCTCCGGACGGTACATCGTGGAGCTGTTTTTT.